A selection of T cell receptor beta chains follows, all from one sample in a study of cytomegalovirus exposure and HLA in healthy donors. TCRdb keeps only in-frame clones here, not all; method: immunoSEQ multiplex PCR. Of 90,000 to 130,000 clones in the sample, around 85% are singletons; the top ten hold around 2.7%. Sequencing input: PBMCs. These receptors were taken from a woman younger than 30 in good health and CMV-seronegative. Both conserved end residues are part of each CDR3. Fields, in order: CDR3 length, J gene, clone size, D gene, V gene, CDR3 DNA, CDR3 protein. The D gene is left open where the match is weak. Size is omitted from some rows. Given values are once, few, many or a class for expanded clones.

13 | TRBJ1-2 | . | TRBD1 | TRBV29-1 | TGCAGCGTTGACATGGACAGGGACTATGGCTACACCTTC | CSVDMDRDYGYTF
14 | TRBJ2-7 | . | TRBD1 | TRBV12-5 | TGTGCTAGTGGCCCCCGGACAGGGACGGACGAGCAGTACTTC | CASGPRTGTDEQYF
17 | TRBJ1-2 | . | . | TRBV10-3 | TGTGCCATCAGTGAGTCAGGAGGGCGGAAAGCTAACTATGGCTACACCTTC | CAISESGGRKANYGYTF
15 | TRBJ2-7 | many | TRBD2 | TRBV7-2 | TGTGCCAGCAGCTTAACAGGACTAGCGGGCTACGAGCAGTACTTC | CASSLTGLAGYEQYF
17 | TRBJ2-2 | . | . | TRBV19 | TGTGCCAGTAGTATTAAGGTCAGGGGGGAATCGTCCGGGGAGCTGTTTTTT | CASSIKVRGESSGELFF
15 | TRBJ2-5 | . | . | TRBV5-5 | TGTGCCAGCAGCCCCGGCATTCGGGATCAAGAGACCCAGTACTTC | CASSPGIRDQETQYF
13 | TRBJ1-4 | . | . | TRBV4-1 | TGCGCCAGCAGCCGAGGGTTTGATGAAAAACTGTTTTTT | CASSRGFDEKLFF
17 | TRBJ1-1 | . | TRBD1 | TRBV30 | TGTGCCTGGAGACGAACGGGACAGGGGTACCGAGGGCCTGAAGCTTTCTTT | CAWRRTGQGYRGPEAFF
15 | TRBJ2-7 | . | TRBD2 | TRBV6-5 | TGTGCCAGCAGGAGAACTAGCGGGGGGGCCTACGAGCAGTACTTC | CASRRTSGGAYEQYF
15 | TRBJ2-2 | . | TRBD2 | TRBV11-2 | TGTGCCAGCAGCTTAAGCGGGGGGGCCACCGGGGAGCTGTTTTTT | CASSLSGGATGELFF
14 | TRBJ2-4 | few | TRBD1 | TRBV7-2 | TGTGCCAGCTGCCGGGACAGTCCAAATCAGCCTCAGTACTTC | CASCRDSPNQPQYF
14 | TRBJ2-7 | . | . | TRBV4-1 | TGCGCCAGCAGCAGGGGCGGGGGCTACTACGAGCAGTACTTC | CASSRGGGYYEQYF
15 | TRBJ2-3 | . | TRBD2 | TRBV5-1 | TGCGCCAGCAGCTTTTACGGGGGGAGCACAGATACGCAGTATTTT | CASSFYGGSTDTQYF
16 | TRBJ2-2 | . | TRBD1 | TRBV6-5 | TGTGCCAGCAGTTACAGCGCCCGGACAGGGTACGGGGAGCTGTTTTTT | CASSYSARTGYGELFF
16 | TRBJ2-5 | . | TRBD1 | TRBV28 | TGTGCCAGCAGTTTCTCGGACAGGGGGATTCAAGAGACCCAGTACTTC | CASSFSDRGIQETQYF
16 | TRBJ1-6 | . | . | TRBV21-1 | TGTGCCAGTAAAAGAGGTAGGAACACCCCGAATTCACCCCTCCACTTT | CASKRGRNTPNSPLHF
14 | TRBJ2-1 | . | TRBD1 | TRBV6-1 | TGTGCCAGCAGTGAAGGGGACAGCTACAATGAGCAGTTCTTC | CASSEGDSYNEQFF